Listed below are T cell receptor beta chains from one sample, sequenced in a study of T cell repertoires in cytomegalovirus infection. Using its own MiXCR run on the reads, TCRdb lists one record per CDR3 protein. The sample yields about 140,000 distinct CDR3 sequences, under 8.5% seen once. The sample consisted of PBMCs. The receptor source for this set is a human donor in good health (CMV status not recorded). Some clones in this sample may be carry-over from other donors' samples. Both conserved end residues are part of each CDR3. D genes are given only for firm matches. Rows give clone size only sometimes, using once, few, many, or a class for an expanded clone.

CDR3aa	CDR3nt	v_gene	j_gene	d_gene	abundance
CASSLVGAGGSAGNTIYF	TGTGCCAGCAGCTTAGTCGGGGCAGGGGGATCGGCTGGAAACACCATATATTTT	TRBV7-6	TRBJ1-3	TRBD1	many
CASSSVARQGRTYYEQYF	TGTGCCAGCAGTTCTGTGGCCCGCCAGGGACGGACTTACTACGAGCAGTACTTC	TRBV28	TRBJ2-7	.	many
CASSGDSIRETQYF	TGCGCCAGCAGCGGGGACAGTATACGGGAGACCCAGTACTTC	TRBV5-1	TRBJ2-5	TRBD1	.
CASSSGVRSSNEQFF	TGTGCCAGCAGCTCGGGGGTGCGGTCTTCCAATGAGCAGTTCTTC	TRBV7-2	TRBJ2-1	.	many
CASSLMRGTEAFF	TGTGCCAGCAGCTTGATGAGGGGAACTGAAGCTTTCTTT	TRBV7-6	TRBJ1-1	.	many
CASSLVGSGNTEAFF	TGTGCCAGCAGCTTAGTGGGGAGTGGGAACACTGAAGCTTTCTTT	TRBV7-6	TRBJ1-1	.	many
CASSGLAGAYNEQFF	TGTGCCAGCAGTGGGCTAGCTGGGGCCTACAATGAGCAGTTCTTC	TRBV2	TRBJ2-1	.	.
CASSQEGAGAYNEQFF	TGCGCCAGCAGCCAAGAAGGAGCGGGGGCCTACAATGAGCAGTTCTTC	TRBV4-3	TRBJ2-1	TRBD2	many
CASGPPAPDGEQFF	TGTGCTAGTGGTCCCCCGGCCCCGGACGGTGAGCAGTTCTTC	TRBV12-5	TRBJ2-1	.	many
CSARDPGQGLNEQYF	TGCAGTGCTAGAGATCCTGGACAGGGACTGAACGAGCAGTACTTC	TRBV20-1	TRBJ2-7	TRBD1	.
CSARWGDQPQHF	TGCAGTGCTAGATGGGGTGATCAGCCCCAGCATTTT	TRBV20-1	TRBJ1-5	.	.
CASTPGGELGGIQYF	TGTGCCAGTACCCCGGGGGGCGAGCTCGGTGGCATTCAGTACTTC	TRBV19	TRBJ2-4	.	few
CASSNPTGDPSNYGYTF	TGTGCCAGCAGCAACCCGACAGGGGATCCCTCTAACTATGGCTACACCTTC	TRBV7-9	TRBJ1-2	TRBD1	many
CASSRTGPLNTEAFF	TGCGCCAGCAGCCGGACAGGTCCGTTGAACACTGAAGCTTTCTTT	TRBV5-1	TRBJ1-1	TRBD1	few
CASVGETQYF	TGTGCCAGCGTCGGAGAGACCCAGTACTTC	TRBV7-2	TRBJ2-5	.	many
CASSLTGLESPLHF	TGTGCCAGCAGCTTAACAGGGTTGGAATCACCCCTCCACTTT	TRBV7-2	TRBJ1-6	.	many
CASSPPGREQYF	TGTGCCAGCAGCCCGCCCGGGCGGGAGCAGTACTTC	TRBV13	TRBJ2-7	.	.
CASSPEGPSGGEQFF	TGTGCCAGCAGCCCTGAGGGTCCTAGCGGGGGCGAGCAGTTCTTC	TRBV7-2	TRBJ2-1	TRBD2	many
CASSQGRANEQFF	TGCGCCAGCAGCCAAGGTCGAGCTAATGAGCAGTTCTTC	TRBV4-1	TRBJ2-1	.	.
CASSLRVGGDTEAFF	TGTGCCAGCAGCTTACGTGTAGGGGGAGACACTGAAGCTTTCTTT	TRBV7-2	TRBJ1-1	.	.
CASSSKGMGQGDSGYTF	TGTGCCAGCAGCTCAAAGGGGATGGGACAGGGAGATTCCGGCTACACCTTC	TRBV7-2	TRBJ1-2	TRBD1	many
CSALREGGQYF	TGCAGTGCTCTCAGGGAAGGTGGGCAGTACTTC	TRBV20-1	TRBJ2-7	.	.
CASSIQGRAQPQHF	TGTGCCAGCTCAATACAGGGAAGGGCTCAGCCCCAGCATTTT	TRBV18	TRBJ1-5	.	many
CASSLALQETQYF	TGTGCCAGCAGCTTGGCGCTGCAAGAGACCCAGTACTTC	TRBV7-2	TRBJ2-5	.	many
CASSSVRGPDTEAFF	TGTGCCAGCAGCTCAGTACGGGGGCCTGACACTGAAGCTTTCTTT	TRBV7-8	TRBJ1-1	.	many
CASPPLGGAFNEQFF	TGTGCCAGCCCTCCGCTCGGGGGGGCCTTTAATGAGCAGTTCTTC	TRBV5-4	TRBJ2-1	TRBD2	.
CSASPGSDTQYF	TGCAGTGCTAGTCCAGGGTCAGATACGCAGTATTTT	TRBV20-1	TRBJ2-3	.	few
CSAIDTRNQPQHF	TGCAGTGCTATAGACACACGCAATCAGCCCCAGCATTTT	TRBV20-1	TRBJ1-5	.	.
CASMDRNTEAFF	TGTGCCAGTATGGACAGGAACACTGAAGCTTTCTTT	TRBV19	TRBJ1-1	.	many
CASSISNKYTHEQFF	TGTGCCAGTAGTATTAGTAACAAGTACACCCATGAGCAGTTCTTC	TRBV19	TRBJ2-1	.	few
CASSFPGVQETQYF	TGTGCCAGCAGCTTCCCGGGGGTCCAAGAGACCCAGTACTTC	TRBV7-2	TRBJ2-5	.	many
CASSLGGGDRINQPQHF	TGTGCCAGCAGCCTGGGGGGGGGGGACAGAATCAATCAGCCCCAGCATTTT	TRBV12-3/TRBV12-4	TRBJ1-5	TRBD1	few
CASSSDSEETQYF	TGTGCCAGCAGCTCGGACAGCGAAGAGACCCAGTACTTC	TRBV11-3	TRBJ2-5	.	many
CATTPSPGTSGYVLTF	TGTGCCACCACACCAAGCCCCGGGACATCGGGTTACGTCCTGACTTTC	TRBV10-3	TRBJ2-6	.	many
CASSLSRTGTTEAFF	TGTGCCAGCAGCCTATCCCGGACAGGGACCACTGAAGCTTTCTTT	TRBV6-1	TRBJ1-1	TRBD1	.
CSVQRGVTGELFF	TGCAGCGTTCAGCGGGGGGTCACCGGGGAGCTGTTTTTT	TRBV29-1	TRBJ2-2	TRBD2	.
CASSFCDWNEQFF	TGTGCCAGCAGTTTTTGCGATTGGAATGAGCAGTTCTTC	TRBV28	TRBJ2-1	.	many
CASSSSTPNSNQPQHF	TGTGCCAGCAGTTCCTCCACCCCTAATAGCAATCAGCCCCAGCATTTT	TRBV12-3/TRBV12-4	TRBJ1-5	.	many
CASSQDRRSEAFF	TGTGCCAGCAGCCAAGATCGGCGCAGCGAAGCTTTCTTT	TRBV14	TRBJ1-1	.	many
CASNAGDQPQHF	TGTGCCAGCAACGCAGGGGATCAGCCCCAGCATTTT	TRBV2	TRBJ1-5	.	many
CASSLETGNYGYTF	TGTGCCAGCAGCTTGGAGACAGGGAACTATGGCTACACCTTC	TRBV5-4	TRBJ1-2	TRBD1	few
CSVWQASSYEQYF	TGCAGCGTTTGGCAGGCAAGCTCCTACGAGCAGTACTTC	TRBV29-1	TRBJ2-7	.	.
CASSTQLAGVSTDTQYF	TGTGCCAGCAGCACCCAACTAGCGGGGGTTTCCACAGATACGCAGTATTTT	TRBV7-2	TRBJ2-3	TRBD2	many
CSAAGQGAFMGNQPQHF	TGCAGTGCGGCGGGACAGGGGGCTTTTATGGGCAATCAGCCCCAGCATTTT	TRBV20-1	TRBJ1-5	TRBD1	.
CASSLDLSYEQYF	TGTGCCAGCAGCTTAGACCTCTCCTACGAGCAGTACTTC	TRBV11-2	TRBJ2-7	.	many
CASSPTDVGNEKLFF	TGTGCCAGCTCACCGACGGACGTCGGGAATGAAAAACTGTTTTTT	TRBV18	TRBJ1-4	.	many
CASRANSPQFF	TGTGCCAGCAGGGCAAACAGCCCCCAGTTCTTC	TRBV6-1	TRBJ2-1	.	many
CASSFPATNEKLFF	TGTGCCAGCAGTTTCCCCGCAACTAATGAAAAACTGTTTTTT	TRBV28	TRBJ1-4	.	many
CASSRRFSYEKLFF	TGTGCCAGCAGCAGGCGGTTTAGCTATGAAAAACTGTTTTTT	TRBV27	TRBJ1-4	.	many
CASREKSGGTEAFF	TGTGCCAGCAGAGAGAAATCCGGGGGGACTGAAGCTTTCTTT	TRBV5-8	TRBJ1-1	.	.
CASSQTPGTDGYTF	TGTGCCAGCAGCCAGACTCCGGGGACGGATGGCTACACCTTC	TRBV5-8	TRBJ1-2	.	many